Shown below are 28 T cell receptor beta chains from a single sample sequenced in a study of regulatory T cells in long-lasting Graves disease listed by TCRdb under 2021. The label giving this sample's time point can be read as: newly diagnosed GD, antithyroid drugs for less than 3 months. RNA was extracted from PBMCs in TRIzol for both TCR sequencing and RNA sequencing. Library preparation used multiplex PCR. Sequencer: Illumina HiSeq 4000. iRepertoire HTBI primers and Arm-PCR amplification of CDR3 regions were used to construct TCR beta libraries. The public reads were run again by TCRdb, first through fastp at Q25 and then through MiXCR, and only productive beta chains were kept. Rows are unified per CDR3 protein, each entry keeping the most common DNA and genes. The sample records 500,000 or so distinct CDR3 sequences, 14% of which are singletons. The top ten hold under 20% of the sample. The same sample was also studied in work on T cells in Graves' hyperthyroidism and ophthalmopathy.

The material was peripheral blood mononuclear cells (PBMCs), obtained at new diagnosis, from a patient treated with antithyroid drugs. Every receptor here comes from a woman between 45 and 65 years old with Graves disease. Donor details come from another sample of the same person, matched by shared clones.

This clonotype has a count of ten or more. V is TRBV11-2 and J is TRBJ2-1; TRBD2 matches at 13 bases. This CDR3 region has 16 residues. V shed 2 bases, J shed 9 bases, and the junction held 7 bases outside the gene matches. Per the germline V gene, CDR1 is SGHAT and CDR2 is FQNNGV. The CDR3 DNA reads as TGTGCCAGCAGCTTAATTAGGACTAGCGGGAGATCTGAGCAGTTCTTC. It translates to CASSLIRTSGRSEQFF.

V usage is TRBV11-2 and J usage is TRBJ1-1, with no clear D. Germline CDR1 SGHAT, CDR2 FQNNGV. V was clipped by 1 base and J by 4 bases, with 13 bases between them. The CDR3 extends over 15 amino acids. The DNA of the CDR3 is TGTGCCAGCAGCTTAGGCCCGTGGGGAGGCACTGAAGCTTTCTTT. It encodes CASSLGPWGGTEAFF.

The chain joins TRBV5-1 to TRBJ2-2; TRBD2 agrees at 9 bases. V shed 4 bases, J shed 3 bases, and the junction held 7 bases outside the gene matches. Germline CDR1 SGHRS, CDR2 YFSETQ. The CDR3 covers 16 residues. In DNA, the CDR3 is TGCGCCAGCAGCGGTCGGACTAGCGAACACACCGGGGAGCTGTTTTTT. Encoded protein: CASSGRTSEHTGELFF.

This clonotype was found many times. The CDR3: CASRSPGLGSSYEQYF. The DNA for the CDR3 is TGTGCCAGCAGATCCCCGGGACTAGGTAGCTCCTACGAGCAGTACTTC. This chain connects TRBV6-1 to TRBJ2-7; 8 bases agree with TRBD2. This CDR3 is 16 amino acids long. J was trimmed by 0 bases and V by 6 bases; bases with no gene match: 10. The germline V gene has CDR1 MNHNS and CDR2 SASEGT.

On this clonotype: This may come from a read error, since a much larger clone is one base off. Because the CDR3 is missing its conserved closing phenylalanine or tryptophan, this is likely a read error. This rearrangement joins TRBV11-2 to TRBJ2-5; D gene ambiguous. The CDR3 runs to 14 residues. With 4 bases removed from V and 5 bases from J, the gap between germline ends came to 14 bases. Germline V CDR1 and CDR2: SGHAT, FQNNGV. This CDR3 is CASSSPLGRETQYL. The CDR3 DNA is TGTGCCAGCAGCTCCCCTTTGGGCCGGGAGACCCAGTACTTG.

The gene calls are TRBV28 and TRBJ1-3; 7 bases match TRBD1. This CDR3 has 14 amino acids. V shed 8 bases, J shed 8 bases, and the junction held 12 bases outside the gene matches. Per the germline V gene, CDR1 is MDHEN and CDR2 is SYDVKM. Here the CDR3 reads CASQTTGTTYTIYF. As DNA, the CDR3 is TGTGCCAGCCAAACGACAGGGACCACATACACCATATATTTT.

J is TRBJ2-3 and V is TRBV7-8, with D possibly TRBD2 on 5 matching bases. CDR1 and CDR2 (germline): SGHVS, FQNEAQ. This CDR3 has 13 amino acids. V lost 5 bases and J lost 8, with 14 bases in between. The CDR3 region is CASSPTRTATQYF. The DNA of the CDR3 is TGTGCCAGCAGCCCTACACGGACTGCTACGCAGTATTTT.

This clonotype was found many times. The chain couples TRBV7-9 to TRBJ2-7; D is tentatively TRBD1 or TRBD2 (5 bases each). Between the trimmed V and J ends, which lost 5 bases and 4 bases, there was a span of 24 bases. The V gene's germline CDR1 is SEHNR and CDR2 FQNEAQ (reference sequence). CDR3 length: 17 residues. CDR3: CASSPRWVSGRQYEQYF. The CDR3 DNA sequence: TGTGCCAGCAGCCCACGGTGGGTGTCGGGACGGCAATACGAGCAGTACTTC.

This clonotype has at least ten counts. The chain has TRBV12-3 or TRBV12-4 and TRBJ2-7; 8 bases match TRBD1. Unmatched junction bases numbered 8, after V lost 8 bases and J lost 5 bases. The CDR3 runs to 13 residues. Here the CDR3 DNA reads TGTGCCAGCCGTCAACAGGGGGGCCACGAGCAGTACTTC. As protein: CASRQQGGHEQYF.

At least ten counts were recorded for this clonotype. The chain is built from TRBV6-1 and TRBJ2-6; 10 nucleotides line up with TRBD1. Per germline, CDR1 MNHNS and CDR2 SASEGT. This CDR3 has 17 amino acids. V was pared by 5 bases and J by 4 bases, with 8 bases of the junction left unmatched. The CDR3 region is CASSRGQGPRGANVLTF. CDR3 nucleotide sequence: TGTGCCAGCAGTCGGGGACAGGGGCCAAGGGGGGCCAACGTCCTGACTTTC.

In this sample, this clonotype turned up many times. The gene calls are TRBV6-9 and TRBJ2-1; D perhaps matches TRBD1 (5 bases). The length of the CDR3 is 13 residues. V lost 3 bases and J 9 bases, leaving 12 bases between the germline ends. Germline CDR1 is MNHGY and CDR2 is SVAAGI. The CDR3 region is CASSYLGAIEQFF. DNA of the CDR3: TGTGCCAGCAGTTACTTAGGGGCGATTGAGCAGTTCTTC.

Many counts were recorded for this clonotype. The V gene is TRBV11-2, the J gene TRBJ2-1; 9 nucleotides line up with TRBD2. CDR1 is SGHAT, CDR2 FQNNGV, per germline. This CDR3 has 18 residues. J lost 3 bases, V lost 2 bases, and 11 bases had no gene match. CDR3 sequence (DNA): TGTGCCAGCAGCTTAACCTTAGCGGGAGTGTTGGTCTACAATGAGCAGTTCTTC. Translating it yields CASSLTLAGVLVYNEQFF.

The sample holds many counts of this clonotype. This rearrangement joins TRBV7-9 to TRBJ2-7; unclear D gene. V was clipped by 5 bases and J by 0 bases, with 14 bases between them. This CDR3 spans 15 amino acids. Germline V gives CDR1 SEHNR, CDR2 FQNEAQ (reference sequence). The CDR3 coding sequence is TGTGCCAGCAGCCCCGACGGCGGCAGCTCCTACGAGCAGTACTTC. Translated, it gives CASSPDGGSSYEQYF. Looking up the rest from reference TRBV7-9 and TRBJ2-7 gives the full variable domain: DTGVSQNPRHKITKRGQNVTFRCDPISEHNRLYWYRQTLGQGPEFLTYFQNEAQLEKSRLLSDRFSAERPKGSFSTLEIQRTEQGDSAMYLCASSPDGGSSYEQYFGPGTRLTVT.

The J gene is TRBJ1-1, the V gene TRBV5-1; D is perhaps TRBD1 (5 bases). Germline values: CDR1 SGHRS, CDR2 YFSETQ. Trimming pared 4 bases from V and 8 bases from J, leaving 12 bases between. The CDR3 extends over 12 amino acids. CDR3 sequence (DNA): TGCGCCAGCAGCGGGGGGAGGACCGAAGCTTTCTTT. Protein sequence: CASSGGRTEAFF.

This clonotype has a count of ten or more. The chain couples TRBV28 to TRBJ2-7; 8 bases map to TRBD2. V lost 4 bases, J lost 4 bases, and 9 bases stayed unmatched. The CDR3 sequence is 15 residues long. The germline gives CDR1 MDHEN, CDR2 SYDVKM. CDR3 nucleotides: TGTGCCAGCAGTTCCCCCCGTGGCGGGAGGTACGAGCAGTACTTC. As protein: CASSSPRGGRYEQYF.

This clonotype came up a few times. The V and J genes are TRBV19 and TRBJ2-1; the D gene is possibly TRBD2 (5 bases). Per germline, CDR1 LNHDA and CDR2 SQIVND (reference sequence). This CDR3 is 17 amino acids long. The germline V and J ends were trimmed by 5 bases and 4 bases, with 21 bases remaining between them. The CDR3 DNA follows: TGTGCCAGTAGTCTAGGGTCGACTACCAACGGGTACAATGAGCAGTTCTTC. This encodes CASSLGSTTNGYNEQFF.

Many counts were recorded for this clonotype. The chain links TRBV6-1 to TRBJ2-7; 8 nucleotides agree with TRBD2. Germline CDR1 reads MNHNS; CDR2 reads SASEGT. This CDR3 comprises 12 residues. V lost 7 bases to trimming and J lost 3 bases; unmatched junction nucleotides: 2. The CDR3: CASTAGVYEQYF. CDR3 DNA sequence: TGTGCCAGCACAGCGGGAGTCTACGAGCAGTACTTC.

This clonotype came up a few times. The rearrangement links TRBV20-1 to TRBJ2-1, with D unclear. This CDR3 is 15 amino acids long. The germline CDR1 and CDR2 sequences are DFQATT and SNEGSKA (reference sequence). The V end was cut by 0 bases, the J end by 4 bases, with 13 bases between. The DNA for the CDR3 is TGCAGTGCTAGAGACGCTGGTACAACTTACAATGAGCAGTTCTTC. This encodes CSARDAGTTYNEQFF.

On this clonotype itself: It may be a read error: a sequence one base away is much more abundant. The V call is TRBV28, the J call TRBJ1-5; D uncertain. V was shortened by 5 bases and J by 9 bases, with 11 bases between the two germline ends. The CDR3 length is 12 residues. Germline V gene sequence: CDR1 MDHEN, CDR2 SYDVKM. Here the CDR3 DNA reads TGTGCCAGCAGTCTCCTCCGACCGCCCCAGCATTTT. It specifies CASSLLRPPQHF.

Many counts were recorded for this clonotype. J is TRBJ2-2 and V is TRBV2; D is tentatively TRBD1 or TRBD2 (6 bases each). CDR3 length equals 14 residues. CDR1 SNHLY and CDR2 FYNNEI come from the germline V gene. Trimming stripped 7 bases from V and 6 bases from J, with 15 bases between. The CDR3 loop is CASTEGGYSGELFF. DNA for the CDR3: TGTGCCAGCACCGAAGGGGGGTATTCCGGGGAGCTGTTTTTT.

This clonotype has a handful of counts. The genes are TRBV18 and TRBJ2-2; possibly TRBD1 for D (5 bases). This CDR3 is 13 amino acids long. The germline CDR1 and CDR2 sequences are KGHSH and LQKENI. V dropped 3 bases and J dropped 7 bases, with 9 bases sitting between them. CDR3 DNA: TGTGCCAGCTCACCTAGACAGAGCGGGGAGCTGTTTTTT. Its protein product is CASSPRQSGELFF.

The rearrangement uses TRBV5-1 and TRBJ2-5; D is perhaps TRBD1 (5 bases). The germline V gene encodes CDR1 SGHRS and CDR2 YFSETQ. The V and J ends lost 3 bases and 2 bases respectively, with 11 bases between them. This CDR3 region has 14 residues. The CDR3: CASSWQGGQETQYF. In DNA form, the CDR3 reads TGCGCCAGCAGCTGGCAGGGTGGGCAAGAGACCCAGTACTTC.

This clonotype has a count of ten or more. The J gene is TRBJ2-3, the V gene TRBV5-1; D possibly matches TRBD1 or TRBD2 (6 bases each). The germline V and J ends were trimmed by 2 bases and 4 bases, with 11 bases remaining between them. This CDR3 comprises 14 residues. Germline V gene sequence: CDR1 SGHRS, CDR2 YFSETQ. Written as DNA, the CDR3 is TGCGCCAGCAGCTTCAGAGGGGGGCCAGATACGCAGTATTTT. Its protein product is CASSFRGGPDTQYF.

V and J are TRBV19 and TRBJ2-1, with D hard to call. The CDR3 contains 13 residues. The V end was cut by 7 bases, the J end by 4 bases, with 11 bases between. Germline V gives CDR1 LNHDA, CDR2 SQIVND (reference sequence). The DNA for the CDR3 is TGTGCCAGTACCCCCACCAGTTACAATGAGCAGTTCTTC. It encodes CASTPTSYNEQFF.

This clonotype was observed a few times. The chain carries TRBV19 and TRBJ2-1, with unresolved D. Trimming removed 5 bases from V and 0 bases from J, with 11 bases in between. Germline V CDR1 and CDR2: LNHDA, SQIVND (reference sequence). The CDR3 is 15 residues long. CDR3 residues: CASSGPGRSYNEQFF. The CDR3 coding sequence is TGTGCCAGTAGTGGCCCAGGCCGCTCCTACAATGAGCAGTTCTTC.

The chain uses TRBV2 and TRBJ2-1; 12 bases align to TRBD2. This CDR3 is built from 15 residues. V trimming: 4 bases; J trimming: 5 bases; junction bases outside the gene matches: 3. Germline-derived CDR1 and CDR2 are SNHLY and FYNNEI. CDR3: CASSGRLAGDNEQFF. As DNA, the CDR3 is TGTGCCAGCAGTGGAAGACTAGCGGGAGACAATGAGCAGTTCTTC.

Details on this clonotype: With a much larger clone just one base away, this may be a read error. The CDR3: CAWTRLAGAYNEQFF. The CDR3 nucleotides are TGTGCCTGGACGCGGCTAGCGGGAGCCTACAATGAGCAGTTCTTC. The chain links TRBV30 to TRBJ2-1; 10 bases are shared with TRBD2. After removal of 4 bases from V and 2 bases from J, the junction contained 5 bases not matched to a gene. The CDR3 consists of 15 residues. Germline CDR1 reads GTSNPN; CDR2 reads SVGIG (reference sequence).

This clonotype appeared many times. The gene calls are TRBV28 and TRBJ2-1, with D possibly being TRBD2 (6 bases). The CDR3 is 10 amino acids. V lost 8 bases to trimming and J lost 12 bases, with 11 bases between them. CDR1 and CDR2 (germline): MDHEN, SYDVKM. The CDR3 is CASGGIRQFF. CDR3 DNA: TGTGCCAGCGGCGGGATACGGCAGTTCTTC. Based on the CDR3 plus reference TRBV28 and TRBJ2-1, the full variable domain is DVKVTQSSRYLVKRTGEKVFLECVQDMDHENMFWYRQDPGLGLRLIYFSYDVKMKEKGDIPEGYSVSREKKERFSLILESASTNQTSMYLCASGGIRQFFGPGTRLTVL.